This is a list of T cell receptor beta chains from one sample in a study of OX40 agonist ivuxolimab in advanced cancers. Here immunoSEQ multiplex PCR was the method, and the copy in TCRdb shows in-frame clones only, minus some. The profile shows some 70,000 clones, 88% of them singletons. The input for sequencing was CD4+ or CD8+ T cells sorted from blood, taken in a trial of the OX40 agonist ivuxolimab. The receptors shown here come from an adult with an advanced solid tumor such as melanoma, head and neck, liver or kidney cancer. Each CDR3 is given with its conserved first and last residue. D genes are given only for firm matches. Clone sizes are given selectively: once, few, many, or a class where the clone is expanded.

TRBJ2-7,TRBV6-5,NA,TRBD1,CASSRTGTGGYEQYF,TGTGCCAGCAGTCGGACCGGGACAGGGGGCTACGAGCAGTACTTC
TRBJ2-7,TRBV6-5,NA,TRBD1,CASSYSDRGRGPQYF,TGTGCCAGCAGTTACTCGGACAGGGGGCGCGGCCCGCAGTACTTC
TRBJ1-4,TRBV30,NA,NA,CAWSRSRGHEKLFF,TGTGCCTGGAGTCGGTCCCGAGGACATGAAAAACTGTTTTTT
TRBJ2-3,TRBV25-1,NA,TRBD2,CASSEYGGSSKDTQYF,TGTGCCAGCAGTGAATATGGCGGGAGTTCTAAAGATACGCAGTATTTT
TRBJ1-4,TRBV7-8,NA,NA,CASSREVGRGNEKLFF,TGTGCCAGCAGCAGAGAGGTGGGACGGGGAAATGAAAAACTGTTTTTT
TRBJ2-7,TRBV7-9,NA,TRBD1,CASSSWGQAYLYEQYF,TGTGCCAGCAGCTCCTGGGGACAGGCATACCTCTACGAGCAGTACTTC
TRBJ1-5,TRBV6-1,few,TRBD1,CASTIQGDQPQHF,TGTGCCAGCACAATACAGGGGGATCAGCCCCAGCATTTT
TRBJ1-2,TRBV7-3,NA,NA,CASSLTGANYGYTF,TGTGCCAGCAGCTTAACAGGCGCTAACTATGGCTACACCTTC
TRBJ1-4,TRBV7-8,NA,NA,CASSPLRSGPNEKLFF,TGTGCCAGCAGCCCACTTCGGTCGGGCCCTAATGAAAAACTGTTTTTT
TRBJ2-1,TRBV28,NA,NA,CASVPSSYTNEQFF,TGTGCCAGCGTTCCTTCCAGCTACACCAATGAGCAGTTCTTC
TRBJ2-4,TRBV23-1,once,NA,CASSQSPGGRPIIAKNIQYF,TGCGCCAGCAGTCAATCTCCTGGGGGTAGACCGATAATAGCCAAAAACATTCAGTACTTC
TRBJ2-7,TRBV5-1,NA,NA,CATIEGRIHEQYF,TGCGCCACTATTGAGGGGAGAATCCACGAGCAGTACTTC
TRBJ2-5,TRBV9,NA,NA,CASSVDRGETQYF,TGTGCCAGCAGCGTAGATCGTGGGGAGACCCAGTACTTC
TRBJ2-7,TRBV18,NA,NA,CASSPGQNQPYEQYF,TGTGCCAGCTCACCTGGACAGAACCAACCCTACGAGCAGTACTTC
TRBJ1-1,TRBV7-3,few,TRBD1,CASSFQGDTEAFF,TGTGCCAGCAGCTTTCAGGGGGACACTGAAGCTTTCTTT
TRBJ1-1,TRBV19,NA,NA,CASSGGLGRPRNREAFF,TGTGCCAGTAGTGGGGGCCTGGGCAGGCCGCGGAACCGTGAAGCTTTCTTT
TRBJ2-3,TRBV7-2,NA,TRBD2,CASSLLAGGPVDTQYF,TGTGCCAGCAGCCTTCTAGCGGGAGGGCCTGTTGATACGCAGTATTTT
TRBJ2-7,TRBV5-6,NA,NA,CASSLTGESYEQYF,TGTGCCAGCAGCCTGACCGGGGAATCCTACGAGCAGTACTTC
TRBJ2-3,TRBV15,once,TRBD2,CATSSRLAGNTDTQYF,TGTGCCACCAGCTCCCGACTAGCGGGGAACACAGATACGCAGTATTTT
TRBJ2-7,TRBV13,NA,TRBD1,CASSLTGTGRYEQYF,TGTGCCAGCAGCCTTACCGGGACAGGGCGCTACGAGCAGTACTTC
TRBJ1-2,TRBV5-4,NA,TRBD1,CASSFDRDYGYTF,TGTGCCAGCAGCTTTGACAGGGATTATGGCTACACCTTC
TRBJ1-1,TRBV28,NA,TRBD1,CASSLGQGLGAFF,TGTGCCAGCAGTCTAGGACAGGGACTGGGAGCTTTCTTT
TRBJ2-7,TRBV7-7,NA,NA,CASSLAGKGYEQYF,TGTGCCAGCAGCTTAGCAGGGAAAGGCTACGAGCAGTACTTC
TRBJ2-2,TRBV14,NA,NA,CASSQERRSAEDTGELFF,TGTGCCAGCAGCCAAGAAAGGAGGTCGGCAGAAGACACCGGGGAGCTGTTTTTT
TRBJ1-5,TRBV7-2,NA,NA,CASTIEAGTRQPQHF,TGTGCCAGCACGATAGAGGCGGGGACACGTCAGCCCCAGCATTTT
TRBJ1-5,TRBV28,NA,TRBD1,CASLGQTYLQHF,TGTGCCAGCCTGGGACAGACCTATCTCCAGCATTTT
TRBJ1-5,TRBV19,NA,TRBD1,CASSPSLPGQSNQPQHF,TGTGCCAGTAGTCCCTCACTACCGGGACAGTCGAATCAGCCCCAGCATTTT
TRBJ2-1,TRBV11-1,NA,NA,CASSLTGSYNEQFF,TGTGCCAGCAGCCTAACAGGGTCCTACAATGAGCAGTTCTTC
TRBJ1-2,TRBV29-1,NA,NA,CSGYWGAGGYTF,TGCAGCGGCTATTGGGGGGCGGGTGGCTACACCTTC